This T cell receptor (beta chain) originates from a study of blood T cell repertoires in COVID-19. At the level of the study: In each case, the material was cDNA or gDNA derived from T cells, B-cell-depleted T cells, or PBMCs.

The germline gives CDR1 SGHRS, CDR2 YFSETQ. Trimming removed 0 bases from V and 8 bases from J; junction bases left unmatched: 6. This CDR3 is 16 amino acids long. In the original workflow: Estimated nucleated cell counts came from reference gene primer amplification. Sequenced by immunoSEQ multiplex PCR; TCRdb stores in-frame clones only, minus some. D and trimming were read from the DNA, whereas the V and J calls and clone size are those reported in that table. The table lists 140,000 to 150,000 clones, 75% to 85% of them singletons, with around 3.7% in the top ten. This clone was seen only a few times.

This clonotype originated in a man aged 65 to 85 who had recovered from COVID-19. The chain uses TRBV5-1 and TRBJ2-1, with 12 bases that match TRBD2. Sequenced material: peripheral blood. CDR3 amino acids: CASSLVATSGSDEQFF. The CDR3 nucleotides are TGCGCCAGCAGCTTGGTAGCGACTAGCGGGAGCGATGAGCAGTTCTTC.